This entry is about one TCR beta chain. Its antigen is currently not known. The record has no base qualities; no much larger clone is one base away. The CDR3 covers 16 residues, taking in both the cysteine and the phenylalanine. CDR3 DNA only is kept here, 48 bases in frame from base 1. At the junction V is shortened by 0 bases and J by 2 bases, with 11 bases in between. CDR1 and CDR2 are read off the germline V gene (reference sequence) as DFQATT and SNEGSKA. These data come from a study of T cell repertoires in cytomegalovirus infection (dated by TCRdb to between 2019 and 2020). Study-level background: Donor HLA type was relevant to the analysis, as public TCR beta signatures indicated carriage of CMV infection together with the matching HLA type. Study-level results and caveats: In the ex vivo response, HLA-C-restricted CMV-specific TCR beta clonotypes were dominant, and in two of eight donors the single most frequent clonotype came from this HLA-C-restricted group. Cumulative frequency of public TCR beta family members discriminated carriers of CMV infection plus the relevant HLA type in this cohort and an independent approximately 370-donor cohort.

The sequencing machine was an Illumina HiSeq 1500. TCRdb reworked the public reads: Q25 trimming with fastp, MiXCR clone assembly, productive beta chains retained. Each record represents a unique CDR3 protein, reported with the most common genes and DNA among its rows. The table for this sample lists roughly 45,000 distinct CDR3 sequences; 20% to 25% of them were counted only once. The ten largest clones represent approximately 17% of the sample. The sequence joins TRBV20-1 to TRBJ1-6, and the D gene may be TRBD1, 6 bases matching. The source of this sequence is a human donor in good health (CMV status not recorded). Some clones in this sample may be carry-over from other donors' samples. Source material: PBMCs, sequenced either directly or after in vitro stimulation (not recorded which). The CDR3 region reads CSARDPRGAYNSPLHF. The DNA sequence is TGCAGTGCTAGAGATCCTAGGGGGGCCTATAATTCACCCCTCCACTTT.